One sample yielded the 17 T cell receptor beta chains listed below, sequenced in a study of T cell repertoires in cytomegalovirus infection. TCRdb fed the reads into MiXCR, producing one record per CDR3 protein. The repertoire has tens of thousands of distinct CDR3 sequences, less than 30% of them found once; the top ten carry 45% to 75%. No antigen is known for these receptors. Sequencing was performed on CD8+ T cells from cultured PBMCs, taken from culture after CMV antigen stimulation. These receptors all come from a human donor in good health (CMV status not recorded). Some clones in this sample may be carry-over from other donors' samples.

The chain recombines TRBV19 with TRBJ2-4; no clear D gene. This CDR3 region has 15 residues. V lost 1 base and J 3 bases, leaving 10 bases between the germline ends. Germline CDR1 reads LNHDA; CDR2 reads SQIVND (reference sequence). The CDR3 DNA reads TGTGCCAGTAGTATAGGTAGAGAAAACAAAAACATTCAGTACTTC. This gives the protein CASSIGRENKNIQYF. Full variable domain (rest looked up from reference TRBV19 and TRBJ2-4): DGGITQSPKYLFRKEGQNVTLSCEQNLNHDAMYWYRQDPGQGLRLIYYSQIVNDFQKGDIAEGYSVSREKKESFPLTVTSAQKNPTAFYLCASSIGRENKNIQYFGAGTRLSVL.

The chain employs TRBV6-9 and TRBJ2-3; possible D gene TRBD1, 6 bases. V lost 7 bases to trimming and J lost 3 bases, with 17 bases between them. CDR1 and CDR2 (germline): MNHGY, SVAAGI. The CDR3 has 15 residues. CDR3 sequence: CASIMTGIVTDTQYF. Written as DNA, the CDR3 is TGTGCCAGCATCATGACAGGAATTGTGACAGATACGCAGTATTTT.

This clonotype was detected ten times or more. V gene TRBV6-2 or TRBV6-3 combines with J gene TRBJ1-1, with 9 positions matching TRBD1. CDR3 length: 16 residues. With 6 bases clipped from V and 5 bases from J, the junction kept 13 bases outside the gene matches. Germline CDR1 MNHEY, CDR2 SVGEGT. The CDR3 bases are TGTGCCAGCAGCCAGGGCCCACAGGGGGCGTATACTGAAGCTTTCTTT. It is translated as CASSQGPQGAYTEAFF.

The chain's CDR3 is CASSFRETQYF. CDR3 bases: TGTGCCAGCAGTTTTCGAGAGACCCAGTACTTC. The J gene is TRBJ2-5, the V gene TRBV27; D gene unclear. The CDR3 has 11 residues. V lost 3 bases, J lost 4 bases, and 3 bases lay in between. Germline CDR1 MNHEY, CDR2 SMNVEV (reference sequence).

This clonotype was seen a handful of times. The chain uses TRBV6-5 and TRBJ2-3, with 11 bases identical to TRBD2. The CDR3 covers 16 residues. The V and J ends lost 0 bases and 6 bases, in that order; junction bases with no gene match: 5. Germline V CDR1 and CDR2: MNHEY, SVGAGI. The chain's CDR3 is CASSYSRASGRDTQYF. As DNA, the CDR3 is TGTGCCAGCAGTTACTCGCGGGCTAGCGGGAGGGATACGCAGTATTTT.

Concerning this clonotype: A much larger clone differs from this one at a single base, so this may be a read error. The chain employs TRBV7-6 and TRBJ2-3; D ambiguous. The CDR3 is 15 amino acids. The germline gives CDR1 SGHVS, CDR2 FNYEAQ. The CDR3, as DNA: TGTACCAGCAGCTTAGGAACGCCAGGTACAGATACGCAGTATTTT. Translated, it gives CTSSLGTPGTDTQYF. Full variable domain (rest looked up from reference TRBV7-6 and TRBJ2-3): GAGVSQSPRYKVTKRGQDVALRCDPISGHVSLYWYRQALGQGPEFLTYFNYEAQQDKSGLPNDRFSAERPEGSISTLTIQRTEQRDSAMYRCTSSLGTPGTDTQYFGPGTRLTVL.

This rearrangement joins TRBV10-3 to TRBJ1-1; possibly TRBD1 for D (6 bases). Germline lookup yields CDR1 ENHRY and CDR2 SYGVKD. CDR3 length equals 16 residues. V shed 2 bases and J shed 4 bases, with 17 bases lying between them. CDR3 in amino acids: CAISEARLQGGTEAFF. The DNA of the CDR3 is TGTGCCATCAGTGAGGCTCGGCTACAGGGCGGCACTGAAGCTTTCTTT.

This clonotype appeared a few times. The rearrangement joins TRBV4-3 to TRBJ2-7; 7 bases map to TRBD2. The CDR3 contains 18 residues. With 0 bases clipped from V and 0 bases from J, the junction kept 11 bases outside the gene matches. CDR1 is LGHNA, CDR2 YSLEER, per germline. In DNA, the CDR3 is TGCGCCAGCAGCCAAGAAGGAGTCGGTAGCGGGTACTCCTACGAGCAGTACTTC. Its translation: CASSQEGVGSGYSYEQYF.

This clonotype was observed many times. The chain combines TRBV4-2 with TRBJ1-2, with 7 bases fitting TRBD1. Germline lookup yields CDR1 LGHNA and CDR2 YNFKEQ. This CDR3 is built from 14 residues. After removal of 0 bases from V and 7 bases from J, the junction contained 5 bases not matched to a gene. The CDR3 spells CASSQDRGFGGYTF. The CDR3 DNA is TGTGCCAGCAGCCAAGACAGGGGGTTCGGTGGCTACACCTTC.

This clonotype was found many times. The chain has TRBV6-2 or TRBV6-3 and TRBJ1-2, with unresolved D. V lost 2 bases and J 1 base, leaving 8 bases between the germline ends. Per the germline V gene, CDR1 is MNHEY and CDR2 is SVGEGT. The CDR3 runs 14 residues. CDR3 DNA: TGTGCCAGCAGTTACCAGACCCTTAACTATGGCTACACCTTC. It encodes CASSYQTLNYGYTF.

This CDR3 reads CASSVGLAGLNTGELFF. In DNA, the CDR3 is TGTGCCAGCAGCGTAGGACTAGCGGGGCTAAACACCGGGGAGCTGTTTTTT. V usage is TRBV9 and J usage is TRBJ2-2; the match to TRBD2 covers 11 bases. Germline CDR1 is SGDLS and CDR2 is YYNGEE. The CDR3 extends over 17 amino acids. Trimming removed 0 bases from V and 2 bases from J; junction bases left unmatched: 3.

The chain uses TRBV5-1 and TRBJ1-4; D unclear. This CDR3 is built from 12 residues. With 5 bases removed from V and 7 bases from J, the gap between germline ends came to 9 bases. CDR1 is SGHRS and CDR2 is YFSETQ in the germline V gene. Here the CDR3 DNA reads TGCGCCAGCAGGTCGGGCAGTGAAAAACTGTTTTTT. Translation gives CASRSGSEKLFF.

This chain links TRBV9 with TRBJ2-7; 11 bases align to TRBD1. Germline V lookup: CDR1 SGDLS, CDR2 YYNGEE. With 3 bases clipped from V and 6 bases from J, the junction kept 5 bases outside the gene matches. The CDR3 runs to 14 residues. The CDR3 reads CASSAGTGGLEQYF. The CDR3 DNA sequence: TGTGCCAGCAGCGCCGGGACAGGGGGTCTCGAGCAGTACTTC.

The chain carries TRBV7-2 and TRBJ2-7; tentative D call: TRBD2 (5 bases). The germline CDR1 and CDR2 sequences are SGHTA and FQGNSA. This CDR3 region has 13 residues. Between the trimmed V and J ends, which lost 3 bases and 4 bases, there was a span of 10 bases. The CDR3 DNA reads as TGTGCCAGCAGCTTTGCCCAGCGGTACGAGCAGTACTTC. Amino acid sequence: CASSFAQRYEQYF.

V usage is TRBV20-1 and J usage is TRBJ1-5, with no clear D. Germline V gene sequence: CDR1 DFQATT, CDR2 SNEGSKA (reference sequence). The CDR3 is 13 amino acids. V was clipped by 3 bases and J by 3 bases, with 9 bases between them. The CDR3 loop reads CSARWGNNQPQHF. Written as DNA, the CDR3 is TGCAGTGCTAGGTGGGGAAACAATCAGCCCCAGCATTTT.

This clonotype was counted ten times or more. The rearrangement joins TRBV27 to TRBJ2-3; 7 bases agree with TRBD2. The ends lost 0 bases at V and 5 bases at J; junction bases unmatched: 5. CDR3 length: 15 amino acids. CDR1 is MNHEY, CDR2 SMNVEV, per germline (reference sequence). For the CDR3, the DNA is TGTGCCAGCAGTTTATCTGGGGCTAGCGGAGATACGCAGTATTTT. Protein product: CASSLSGASGDTQYF.

This clonotype was counted a few times. The rearrangement joins TRBV6-1 to TRBJ2-5, with D perhaps being TRBD1 or TRBD2 (5 bases each). The ends were cut back, 4 bases at V and 5 bases at J, with 17 bases in the middle. CDR3 length: 15 residues. Per the germline V gene, CDR1 is MNHNS and CDR2 is SASEGT. The CDR3 DNA reads TGTGCCAGCAGTGGGGACGGTTCCCCATGGGAGACCCAGTACTTC. Translating it yields CASSGDGSPWETQYF.